This T cell receptor (beta chain) was identified in a study of CD8+ T cells in alopecia areata. About the study: Severity of treated patients was scored by affected scalp percentage.

Treatment specified: oral pan-JAK inhibitor, 5-10 mg twice daily. Collected material from alopecia areata patients comprised lesional scalp punch biopsies and peripheral blood. Turning to this clone: Its specificity is not known.

Between the trimmed V and J ends, which lost 4 bases and 10 bases, there was a span of 14 bases. The CDR3 totals 14 residues. Per germline, CDR1 MNHEY and CDR2 SVGAGI. Sequencing templates came from extracted RNA that was reverse transcribed into cDNA. This table comes from immunoSEQ multiplex PCR, and its TCRdb copy is limited to in-frame clones, with some not included. The sample has some 170,000 clones, approximately 59% seen once; the top ten hold roughly 17%. The study's findings and limits: For patients receiving tofacitinib, scalp clonality and expanded CD8+ clones among the top 100 significantly decreased. Tofacitinib did not eliminate many expanded lesional clones from scalp or blood.

The sequence derives from a human donor with alopecia areata. V gene TRBV6-5 combines with J gene TRBJ1-6, with D tentatively TRBD1 (6 bases). Sequencing was performed on CD4+ T cells sorted from blood, taken at roughly week 58, from a patient treated with tofacitinib. CDR3 nucleotides: TGTGCCAGCAGTTCCCACAGGGAGGACTCACCCCTCCACTTT. Residues: CASSSHREDSPLHF.